This T cell receptor (beta chain) was captured in a study of vaccination effects on CD4 cells after COVID-19. The table lists this clone with a few counts. What it recognizes is unknown. Profiled with immunoSEQ multiplex PCR; TCRdb holds only in-frame clones, not every one. The sample consists of more than 35,000 clones, 68% of them appearing once. General study findings and limits: Relatively few convalescent patients took part in the study, which had no early post-infection timepoints.

The V segment lost 0 bases and the J segment 4 bases; nucleotides outside the gene matches: 1. This CDR3 has 15 residues. Germline CDR1 and CDR2: MNHNS and SASEGT. Scientists isolated CD4+ T cells after a roughly ten-day culture period ended. Half of the medium was exchanged for IL-2 medium on both days 3 and 7. This chain joins TRBV6-1 and TRBJ2-1; 9 bases match TRBD2. The specimen comprised CD4+ T cells from PBMCs cultured without peptide, sampled before COVID-19 vaccination. This receptor was identified in a human donor who received a COVID-19 vaccine. The CDR3 DNA sequence: TGTGCCAGCAGTGAAGCTAGCGGGGGTTACAATGAGCAGTTCTTC. As protein: CASSEASGGYNEQFF.